This T cell receptor (beta chain) was retrieved from a study of cytomegalovirus exposure and HLA in healthy donors. Worth noting for this clone: What it binds is not known.

It was with 60 Vbeta and 13 Jbeta primers that the PCR ran. Original data processing: An analysis performed later counted about 80 million unique TCR beta chains (roughly 11 million of them shared). Using immunoSEQ multiplex PCR, the repertoire was profiled, and TCRdb retains in-frame clones only, with some absent. That table gives V, J and clone size, and the DNA gave D and trimming. The sample includes 150,000 to 200,000 clones, around 84% of them seen just once. The CDR3 runs to 12 residues. Germline assignment: CDR1 WNHNN and CDR2 SYGVQD (reference sequence). After removal of 6 bases from V and 12 bases from J, the junction contained 9 bases not matched to a gene. Study conclusions and caveats: It was assumed in the presence/absence analyses that sequencing depth was roughly uniform across donors.

The sample consisted of PBMCs. This receptor was obtained from a woman between 45 and 60 years old in good health and CMV-seropositive. The chain joins TRBV10-1 to TRBJ1-1; TRBD1 matches at 8 bases. The CDR3 region is CASSTGTGATFF. DNA of the CDR3: TGCGCCAGCAGCACCGGGACAGGCGCAACTTTCTTT.